Sequencing of this T cell receptor beta chain was carried out in a study of T-cell memory formation after mild COVID-19 (dated by TCRdb to about 2021). Background on the whole study: TCR sequence clusters from the two donors were found to be largely donor specific. Longitudinal TCRalpha and TCRbeta repertoire sequencing tracked T-cell clones expanding and contracting after mild COVID-19 in a couple of donors. Two young, previously healthy adult volunteers made up the cohort, one male and one female. Summary of the overall study and its limitations: Contracting CD4+ clones were located mainly in the CM and EM memory subsets, whereas CD8+ clones were found to be enriched in EMRA. The detection of some responding clones in pre-infection memory suggests that pre-existing cross-reactive memory T cells joined the SARS-CoV-2 response. The study included only a couple of mild cases, and larger cohorts that include severe cases with pre-infection samples were judged to be necessary. Clones that contracted from day 15 to 85 showed balanced CD4/CD8 phenotypes, whereas a second wave of clones that expanded from day 15 to 37 leaned towards CD4+. Whether the second-wave clones peaking on day 37 were SARS-CoV-2 specific was not confirmed.

Only a few counts were recorded for this clonotype. Its antigen is unknown. No base-level quality is on record; no much larger clone is a single base apart. Sequencing instrument: Illumina NovaSeq 6000. TCRalpha and TCRbeta cDNA libraries were constructed by 5'RACE with constant-segment primers, with sample barcodes and unique molecular identifiers being introduced. Trizol reagent was used to extract RNA from every sample. Library amplification was performed in two PCR steps, and a second sample barcode and Illumina TruSeq adapters were introduced in the second step. Sequencing of libraries was performed on an Illumina NovaSeq with 2 x 150 bp paired-end reads. In the source study's methods: The reads were demultiplexed and collapsed into UMI-guided consensus sequences using migec v1.2.7. Using mixcr v2.1.11, UMI consensuses were aligned to TRA and TRB V and J templates and then assembled into clonotypes. A clonotype was counted as expanded or contracted only when both edgeR and NoisET called the clonotype significant, with the noise models trained on biological replicates. edgeR calls used a false discovery rate-adjusted p below 0.01 and a log2 fold-change threshold of 1. PCA with hierarchical clustering of max-normalized trajectories of the 1000 most abundant clonotypes was used as exploratory dynamics analysis. Separately sequenced CD4+ and CD8+ repertoires were used to assign the CD4 or CD8 phenotype of responding clones. The public reads were reprocessed in TCRdb via fastp at Q25 and MiXCR, keeping in-frame beta chains. Every distinct CDR3 protein forms one entry, paired with its most common genes and DNA. V and J calls and clone size were set by TCRdb, not the authors. The sample table shows about 240,000 distinct CDR3 sequences, and approximately 10% are seen once. 20% to 25% of the sample comes from the top ten.

Taken from cysteine to phenylalanine, the CDR3 has 13 residues. This entry keeps only the CDR3 DNA: 39 bases, framed from base 1. V drops 5 bases and J drops 5 bases, leaving 10 bases in between. PBMCs were isolated by Ficoll-Paque density gradient centrifugation. The chain is encoded by TRBV12-3 or TRBV12-4 joined to TRBJ1-5; confidence is insufficient to name the D gene. Material: PBMCs or a T cell subset sorted from them (not recorded which). The clonotype was recovered from a young man who had mild COVID-19 (a few samples of this study predate the infection). The sample titles of this study are shuffled in the database, so cell type and time point are left out; the donor was told from shared clones. The sequenced DNA is TGTGCCAGCAGTCGGTCCGCCGATCAGCCCCAGCATTTT. It specifies CASSRSADQPQHF.